Shown below are 24 T cell receptor beta chains from a single sample sequenced in a study of control samples from healthy donors and cancer patients. Clones were read by immunoSEQ multiplex PCR, and TCRdb kept only the in-frame ones, dropping some. The sample gives 80,000 to 100,000 clones, around 80% of which show up once; more than 9% is in the top ten. Sequencing input: blood. The receptors here all came from a woman aged 25 to 39 in good health.

The rearrangement links TRBV5-4 to TRBJ1-2; 7 bases fit TRBD1. The CDR3 runs to 16 residues. After removal of 4 bases from V and 0 bases from J, the junction contained 9 bases not matched to a gene. From germline, CDR1 is SGHNT and CDR2 YYREEE (reference sequence). CDR3 in amino acids: CASSPGGTAANYGYTF. Here the CDR3 DNA reads TGTGCCAGCAGCCCCGGTGGGACAGCTGCTAACTATGGCTACACCTTC.

The chain uses TRBV19 and TRBJ1-5; the D is unclear. Looked up from germline, CDR1 is LNHDA and CDR2 is SQIVND (reference sequence). The CDR3 consists of 15 residues. Trimming shortened V by 5 bases and J by 5 bases, and 16 bases separated the two germline ends. CDR3 residues: CASSRNMNSDQPQHF. The CDR3 coding sequence is TGTGCCAGTAGTCGAAACATGAATTCGGATCAGCCCCAGCATTTT.

The rearrangement joins TRBV15 to TRBJ1-1; D not resolved. The CDR3 consists of 13 residues. Germline V gene data show CDR1 as LNHNV and CDR2 as YYDKDF (reference sequence). V lost 1 base and J lost 3, with 6 bases in between. The CDR3 DNA reads TGTGCCACCAGCAGAGTCCTAGACACTGAAGCTTTCTTT. Its protein is CATSRVLDTEAFF.

The genes are TRBV15 and TRBJ2-3, with D possibly called TRBD1 or TRBD2 (5 bases each). CDR3 length equals 14 residues. Trimming took off 0 bases at V and 7 bases at J, with 11 bases between the two ends. Germline V gene lookup returns CDR1 LNHNV and CDR2 YYDKDF (reference sequence). CDR3 bases: TGTGCCACCAGCAGAGATCGGGGCCGGCATACGCAGTATTTT. Translation: CATSRDRGRHTQYF.

The chain has TRBV7-2 and TRBJ2-6; D might be TRBD1 or TRBD2, each matching 5 bases. Trimming cost V 4 bases and J 4 bases, with 8 bases left between them. Germline lookup yields CDR1 SGHTA and CDR2 FQGNSA. CDR3 length equals 14 residues. The CDR3 protein is CASSSGAGANVLTF. In nucleotides, the CDR3 is TGTGCCAGCAGCTCCGGGGCCGGGGCCAACGTCCTGACTTTC.

V and J are TRBV12-5 and TRBJ1-6, with 8 nucleotides matching TRBD1. The CDR3 contains 15 residues. Per the germline V gene, CDR1 is LGHNT and CDR2 is FRNRAP. The V gene end was trimmed by 2 bases and the J gene end by 6 bases; junction bases not matched to a gene: 3. The CDR3 loop is CASGLLQGVNSPLHF. Here the CDR3 DNA reads TGTGCTAGTGGTTTGCTACAGGGGGTTAATTCACCCCTCCACTTT.

This chain connects TRBV5-6 to TRBJ1-2; D is perhaps TRBD1 (6 bases). From germline, CDR1 is SGHDT and CDR2 YYEEEE. The V end was cut by 3 bases, the J end by 1 base, with 13 bases between. The CDR3 extends over 15 amino acids. The CDR3, as DNA: TGTGCCAGCAGCTCGGACAGTACCTTTAACTATGGCTACACCTTC. It translates to CASSSDSTFNYGYTF.

The CDR3: CASSRGGSAGKDTEAFF. CDR3 DNA: TGTGCCAGCAGCAGGGGGGGATCGGCAGGGAAGGACACTGAAGCTTTCTTT. V is TRBV7-9 and J is TRBJ1-1; TRBD1 is a possible D gene (6 bases). Germline CDR1 reads SEHNR; CDR2 reads FQNEAQ (reference sequence). V lost 5 bases and J 3 bases, leaving 22 bases between the germline ends. The CDR3 covers 17 residues.

The chain employs TRBV6-1 and TRBJ1-5; no clear D gene. Germline V gene lookup returns CDR1 MNHNS and CDR2 SASEGT. This CDR3 is 16 amino acids long. V dropped 4 bases and J dropped 4 bases, with 17 bases sitting between them. CDR3 sequence reads: CASSGPAASLNQPQHF. For the CDR3, the DNA is TGTGCCAGCAGTGGACCCGCCGCCAGCTTAAATCAGCCCCAGCATTTT.

This clone was detected only once. The rearrangement joins TRBV4-1 to TRBJ2-5; D remains ambiguous. The CDR3 spans 15 residues. Germline V gene lookup returns CDR1 MGHRA and CDR2 YSYEKL. V was trimmed by 4 bases and J by 4 bases, leaving 16 bases between them. CDR3 DNA: TGCGCCAGCAGCCTCCAGTTGGGGTGGGGAGAGACCCAGTACTTC. Protein sequence: CASSLQLGWGETQYF.

The J gene is TRBJ1-2, the V gene TRBV10-2; 9 nucleotides line up with TRBD1. The CDR3 covers 16 residues. CDR1 and CDR2 from the germline V gene are WSHSY and SAAADI. Trimming removed 3 bases from V and 3 bases from J; junction bases left unmatched: 8. CDR3 protein: CASSDPGQGWDYGYTF. Here the CDR3 DNA reads TGCGCCAGCAGTGACCCGGGACAGGGATGGGACTATGGCTACACCTTC.

The J gene is TRBJ1-6, the V gene TRBV19, with D hard to call. Germline lookup yields CDR1 LNHDA and CDR2 SQIVND (reference sequence). The CDR3 consists of 15 residues. The V end was cut by 5 bases, the J end by 0 bases, with 8 bases between. The CDR3 protein is CASSLGSSYNSPLHF. CDR3 coding DNA: TGTGCCAGTAGTTTGGGCAGCTCCTATAATTCACCCCTCCACTTT.

DNA of the CDR3: TGTGCCAGAAGCTCCCGACTGAATGGGGCCCAGTACTTC. Its translation: CARSSRLNGAQYF. The rearrangement links TRBV5-3 to TRBJ2-5; D is undetermined. TRBV5-3 is filed as an ORF, its function uncertain. V was pared by 3 bases and J by 9 bases, with 15 bases between. CDR3 length: 13 residues.

In DNA form, the CDR3 reads TGCGCCAGCAGCCAGAGGGTAGCAGGGTACGAGCAGTACTTC. Encoded protein: CASSQRVAGYEQYF. V is TRBV4-3 and J is TRBJ2-7; D tentatively fits TRBD1 or TRBD2 (5 bases each). V lost 3 bases and J lost 4, with 13 bases in between. In germline, CDR1 is LGHNA, CDR2 YSLEER. The CDR3 spans 14 residues.

The chain's CDR3 is CASRGTSGTQETQYF. In nucleotides, the CDR3 is TGTGCCAGCAGAGGGACTAGCGGAACTCAAGAGACCCAGTACTTC. The chain couples TRBV4-2 to TRBJ2-5; TRBD2 aligns across 11 bases. This CDR3 region has 15 residues. The V gene's germline CDR1 is LGHNA and CDR2 YNFKEQ. V lost 6 bases and J lost 2; bases outside the gene matches: 5.

The chain joins TRBV30 to TRBJ1-1, with D tentatively TRBD1 (6 bases). The germline V and J ends were trimmed by 2 bases and 5 bases, with 9 bases remaining between them. The CDR3 covers 12 residues. Germline-derived CDR1 and CDR2 are GTSNPN and SVGIG (reference sequence). CDR3 amino acids: CAWSMQGTEAFF. In nucleotides, the CDR3 is TGTGCCTGGAGTATGCAGGGGACTGAAGCTTTCTTT.

V usage is TRBV6-6 and J usage is TRBJ1-5, with 10 bases identical to TRBD1. Germline-derived CDR1 and CDR2 are MNHNY and SVGAGI (reference sequence). The length of the CDR3 is 16 residues. The V gene end was trimmed by 5 bases and the J gene end by 7 bases; junction bases not matched to a gene: 11. The CDR3 nucleotides are TGTGCCAGCAGTGCCGGGACAGGGGCCCTTAGGCAGCCCCAGCATTTT. Protein product: CASSAGTGALRQPQHF.

The V and J genes are TRBV5-1 and TRBJ2-7; D uncertain. The germline V and J ends were trimmed by 4 bases and 0 bases, with 14 bases remaining between them. The germline gives CDR1 SGHRS, CDR2 YFSETQ. CDR3 length equals 15 residues. CDR3 residues: CASSPGPTSSYEQYF. In DNA, the CDR3 is TGCGCCAGCAGCCCCGGACCGACGAGCTCCTACGAGCAGTACTTC.

The V call is TRBV20-1, the J call TRBJ1-1; D unresolved. The CDR3 has 11 amino acids. CDR1 is DFQATT, CDR2 SNEGSKA, per germline (reference sequence). V shed 5 bases and J shed 7 bases, with 11 bases lying between them. CDR3: CSARLVLEAFF. The CDR3 DNA reads as TGCAGTGCTCGCTTGGTACTTGAAGCTTTCTTT.

This chain connects TRBV5-4 to TRBJ1-2, with TRBD1 as a possible D gene (6 bases). The length of the CDR3 is 14 residues. The V end lost 6 bases, the J end lost 6 bases, and 18 bases lay between the germline ends. Per germline, CDR1 SGHNT and CDR2 YYREEE (reference sequence). CDR3 protein: CASNGGQPKDGYTF. In DNA, the CDR3 is TGTGCCAGCAACGGAGGACAGCCTAAGGATGGCTACACCTTC.

The CDR3 here is CASSFILIGGDGYTF. The CDR3 DNA follows: TGTGCCAGCAGCTTTATTTTAATAGGGGGCGATGGCTACACCTTC. The genes are TRBV7-2 and TRBJ1-2; the match to TRBD1 covers 7 bases. The CDR3 has 15 amino acids. Germline V lookup: CDR1 SGHTA, CDR2 FQGNSA. The J segment lost 6 bases and the V segment lost 3 bases, leaving 10 bases of the junction unmatched.

The V call is TRBV5-1, the J call TRBJ1-2; D gene uncertain. CDR1 is SGHRS, CDR2 YFSETQ, per germline. The CDR3 has 14 amino acids. The V gene lost 0 bases and the J gene lost 5 bases, with 11 bases spanning the gap. For the CDR3, the DNA is TGCGCCAGCAGCTTGGAGGGCAGAGGGTATGGCTACACCTTC. Translation gives CASSLEGRGYGYTF.

CDR3 coding DNA: TGTGCCAGCAGTTTTAGCGGGGGGGCTTCCTCAGATGAGCAGTTCTTC. Translation: CASSFSGGASSDEQFF. The J gene is TRBJ2-1, the V gene TRBV6-2 or TRBV6-3; 11 nucleotides agree with TRBD2. Trimming at V came to 4 bases and at J to 8 bases, leaving 10 bases not matched to a gene. The CDR3 is made up of 16 amino acids. Germline V gene lookup returns CDR1 MNHEY and CDR2 SVGEGT.

The chain joins TRBV3-1 (or the pseudogene TRBV3-2) to TRBJ2-1; D tentatively reads TRBD1 or TRBD2 (6 bases each). The germline CDR1 and CDR2 sequences are LGHDT and YNNKEL (reference sequence). The CDR3 sequence is 15 residues long. Trimming removed 1 base from V and 8 bases from J, with 15 bases in between. The CDR3 region has the DNA TGTGCCAGCAGCCAAGGTGGGGGGCCGGGCGATGAGCAGTTCTTC. It translates to CASSQGGGPGDEQFF.